The 16 T cell receptor beta chains below come from one sample, sequenced in a study of beta chain features in type 1 diabetes. Sequencing targeted expressed TCRB transcripts, as all isolated RNA had been reverse transcribed. The protocol was immunoSEQ multiplex PCR, while the TCRdb copy is restricted to in-frame clones and leaves out a portion. In the table there are approximately 170,000 clones, less than 9.5% of which are singletons. The sample taken for sequencing was central memory CD4+ T cells from blood. The origin of the receptors is a woman aged 18-35 years in good health.

The V gene is TRBV2, the J gene TRBJ2-3, with D perhaps matching TRBD2 (6 bases). Deletions cut 8 bases from V and 0 bases from J, with 15 bases between. This CDR3 region has 15 residues. Germline V gene lookup returns CDR1 SNHLY and CDR2 FYNNEI. CDR3 nucleotide sequence: TGTGCCAGCCGGGGACTTTCGATTAGCACAGATACGCAGTATTTT. Its translation is CASRGLSISTDTQYF.

This clone was observed a handful of times. The chain couples TRBV6-1 to TRBJ2-7; a weak D match, TRBD2 (5 bases). This CDR3 has 14 residues. Germline lookup yields CDR1 MNHNS and CDR2 SASEGT. V was pared by 7 bases and J by 0 bases, with 13 bases between. CDR3 coding DNA: TGTGCCAGCATCTCTGGCGGGTCCTCCTACGAGCAGTACTTC. Residues: CASISGGSSYEQYF.

This clone has just a few counts. V gene TRBV29-1 combines with J gene TRBJ1-2; no reliable D call. CDR3 length: 12 amino acids. Per germline, CDR1 SQVTM and CDR2 ANQGSEA. The V end lost 3 bases, the J end lost 5 bases, and 10 bases lay between the germline ends. CDR3 DNA: TGCAGCGTTGAGAACTCTTATTATGGCTACACCTTC. As protein: CSVENSYYGYTF.

This clone came up a few times. This chain connects TRBV2 to TRBJ2-5; 9 bases line up with TRBD2. This CDR3 comprises 13 residues. Germline assignment: CDR1 SNHLY and CDR2 FYNNEI. V lost 3 bases to trimming and J lost 6 bases; unmatched junction nucleotides: 2. CDR3 amino acids: CASSDASGKTQYF. CDR3 sequence (DNA): TGTGCCAGCAGTGACGCTAGCGGGAAGACCCAGTACTTC.

A few counts support this clone. V and J are TRBV6-5 and TRBJ2-2; D possibly corresponds to TRBD2 (5 bases). With 4 bases removed from V and 7 bases from J, the gap between germline ends came to 16 bases. Germline CDR1 reads MNHEY; CDR2 reads SVGAGI. The CDR3 sequence is 15 residues long. The CDR3 nucleotides read TGTGCCAGCAGTTCCATGGTGGGGAGTGGCGGGGAGCTGTTTTTT. This translates into CASSSMVGSGGELFF.

The chain has TRBV4-1 and TRBJ1-4; D is undetermined. The germline V gene has CDR1 MGHRA and CDR2 YSYEKL. V gave up 0 bases and J gave up 8 bases, with 16 bases separating them. The CDR3 length is 16 residues. The CDR3 loop is CASSQDTGMVREKLFF. The DNA of the CDR3 is TGCGCCAGCAGCCAAGACACGGGAATGGTGCGGGAAAAACTGTTTTTT.

V is TRBV29-1 and J is TRBJ1-1; a possible D gene is TRBD1 (6 bases). With 7 bases removed from V and 5 bases from J, the gap between germline ends came to 17 bases. The CDR3 contains 13 residues. The germline gives CDR1 SQVTM, CDR2 ANQGSEA. In nucleotides, the CDR3 is TGCAGCGCTAGGGGGGGCGCGGAAACTGAAGCTTTCTTT. Protein: CSARGGAETEAFF.

The chain combines TRBV11-2 with TRBJ2-7; D is ambiguous. CDR1 is SGHAT, CDR2 FQNNGV, per germline. The V and J ends lost 0 bases and 2 bases respectively, with 8 bases between them. The CDR3 sequence is 14 residues long. CDR3 loop: CASSLDRLTYEQYF. CDR3 nucleotide sequence: TGTGCCAGCAGCTTAGATCGGTTAACCTACGAGCAGTACTTC.

This sequence joins TRBV7-9 and TRBJ1-4; tentative D call: TRBD1 (6 bases). CDR3 length equals 13 residues. Per germline, CDR1 SEHNR and CDR2 FQNEAQ (reference sequence). V shed 5 bases and J shed 7 bases, with 11 bases lying between them. The DNA for the CDR3 is TGTGCCAGCAGCCGGGGGGCCGGTGAAAAACTGTTTTTT. It codes for CASSRGAGEKLFF.

This clone was seen a handful of times. The chain employs TRBV30 and TRBJ1-1; D is possibly TRBD1 (6 bases). CDR1 GTSNPN and CDR2 SVGIG come from the germline V gene (reference sequence). Trimming left V 4 bases short and J 1 base short, with 7 bases between. The CDR3 totals 12 residues. The CDR3 is CAWTRGNTEAFF. The CDR3 coding sequence is TGTGCCTGGACCAGGGGGAACACTGAAGCTTTCTTT.

This clone was seen a few times. The chain recombines TRBV5-6 with TRBJ2-7; the D gene is possibly TRBD2 (7 bases). The CDR3 consists of 14 residues. Germline values: CDR1 SGHDT, CDR2 YYEEEE. Trimming removed 4 bases at V and 3 bases at J, with 14 bases between. The CDR3 DNA reads as TGTGCCAGCAGCGACGGGGGGCGCAACTACGAGCAGTACTTC. Its translation is CASSDGGRNYEQYF.

This clone was detected only a few times. V gene TRBV7-2 combines with J gene TRBJ2-7, with 7 nucleotides matching TRBD2. Germline loops: CDR1 SGHTA, CDR2 FQGNSA. With 7 bases clipped from V and 3 bases from J, the junction kept 6 bases outside the gene matches. This CDR3 contains 13 residues. The CDR3 sequence: CASILGGGYEQYF. CDR3 coding DNA: TGTGCCAGCATCTTGGGGGGGGGCTACGAGCAGTACTTC.

The CDR3 protein is CASSQDAGHGSDTQYF. The CDR3 DNA reads TGCGCCAGCAGCCAAGATGCAGGCCACGGATCGGATACGCAGTATTTT. The rearrangement joins TRBV4-1 to TRBJ2-3; D gene unclear. Between the trimmed V and J ends, which lost 0 bases and 6 bases, there was a span of 16 bases. The CDR3 spans 16 residues. Germline V gives CDR1 MGHRA, CDR2 YSYEKL.

The chain couples TRBV7-9 to TRBJ2-5; 8 nucleotides agree with TRBD1. The CDR3 loop spans 15 amino acids. The germline V gene encodes CDR1 SEHNR and CDR2 FQNEAQ (reference sequence). With 5 bases clipped from V and 6 bases from J, the junction kept 11 bases outside the gene matches. Here the CDR3 DNA reads TGTGCCAGCAGCCACGCAGGGGGCTCGAAAAAGACCCAGTACTTC. Its protein is CASSHAGGSKKTQYF.

The rearrangement links TRBV5-1 to TRBJ2-7; D may be TRBD1 (7 bases). This CDR3 spans 13 amino acids. V was shortened by 9 bases and J by 2 bases, with 15 bases between the two germline ends. Looked up from germline, CDR1 is SGHRS and CDR2 is YFSETQ. The CDR3 DNA sequence: TGCGCCACCATCAGGGGGGACGCCTACGAGCAGTACTTC. This codes for CATIRGDAYEQYF.

V is TRBV11-3 and J is TRBJ2-7, with TRBD1 matching 10 bases. The CDR3 consists of 15 residues. Germline CDR1 and CDR2: SGHNT and YENEEA. V gave up 5 bases and J gave up 2 bases; unmatched junction bases: 6. In DNA form, the CDR3 reads TGTGCCAGCAGCGTCCTCGGACAGGGGGCCTACGAGCAGTACTTC. This sequence encodes CASSVLGQGAYEQYF.